These 7 T cell receptor beta chains were sequenced from one sample in a study of post-analysis software for immune sequencing data. Findings and caveats of the study: Patients carried five TRBV segments more frequently than controls did, and TRBV5-6, TRBV5-1 and TRBV20-1 were among them.

Every TCR beta cDNA library bore unique molecular identifiers. TCRdb recomputed calls from the PCR reads with MiXCR, one row per CDR3 protein. Of fewer than 850,000 distinct CDR3 sequences in the sample, 25% to 30% are singletons; the top ten hold 0.56%. No antigen has been assigned to these receptors. Material: blood. The receptors stem from a girl aged 10-17 years with multiple sclerosis.

This chain joins TRBV9 and TRBJ2-1; D not certain. The V end lost 3 bases, the J end lost 6 bases, and 7 bases lay between the germline ends. The germline CDR1 and CDR2 sequences are SGDLS and YYNGEE. The CDR3 spans 12 residues. The CDR3 protein is CASSGGPNEQFF. The CDR3, as DNA: TGTGCCAGCAGCGGCGGACCCAATGAGCAGTTCTTC.

The rearrangement links TRBV7-2 to TRBJ2-3; D perhaps matches TRBD1 (5 bases). From germline, CDR1 is SGHTA and CDR2 FQGNSA. The V and J ends lost 2 bases and 1 base respectively, with 10 bases between them. CDR3 length: 15 amino acids. CDR3: CASSLSLQGTDTQYF. The CDR3 DNA reads TGTGCCAGCAGCTTATCCCTACAGGGCACAGATACGCAGTATTTT.

Only a few counts were recorded for this clonotype. The V and J genes are TRBV21-1 and TRBJ2-1; TRBD1, the table's D call, was not compared with the DNA. TRBV21-1 is flagged as a pseudogene. This CDR3 region has 18 residues. CDR3 in amino acids: CASSKGLFSGVSYNEQFF. The CDR3 DNA is TGTGCCAGCAGCAAAGGCCTCTTTTCAGGGGTGTCCTACAATGAGCAGTTCTTC.

This clonotype has only one observation. The chain has TRBV6-1 and TRBJ1-5, with a weak D call TRBD1 (6 bases). The CDR3 spans 15 residues. From germline, CDR1 is MNHNS and CDR2 SASEGT. Trimming removed 2 bases from V and 4 bases from J, with 12 bases in between. This CDR3 is CASSERGGRNQPQHF. The DNA of the CDR3 is TGTGCCAGCAGTGAACGAGGGGGGCGGAATCAGCCCCAGCATTTT.

This clonotype was seen only once. The chain carries TRBV20-1 and TRBJ1-1; D gene uncertain. The CDR3 spans 15 residues. The V end lost 1 base, the J end lost 6 bases, and 18 bases lay between the germline ends. The V gene's germline CDR1 is DFQATT and CDR2 SNEGSKA (reference sequence). CDR3 amino acids: CSARVTRGSGAEAFF. In DNA form, the CDR3 reads TGCAGTGCTAGAGTCACCCGAGGCTCCGGCGCTGAAGCTTTCTTT.

This sequence joins TRBV20-1 and TRBJ1-1, with D uncertain. CDR1 is DFQATT and CDR2 is SNEGSKA in the germline V gene (reference sequence). V was clipped by 4 bases and J by 5 bases, with 8 bases between them. The CDR3 loop spans 11 amino acids. CDR3 nucleotides: TGCAGTGCTAAGAGTAGTACTGAAGCTTTCTTT. Translating it yields CSAKSSTEAFF.

V usage is TRBV7-9 and J usage is TRBJ2-1, with 12 bases aligning to TRBD1. The V gene's germline CDR1 is SEHNR and CDR2 FQNEAQ (reference sequence). Trimming cost V 2 bases and J 15 bases; bases outside gene matches: 11. The CDR3 spans 15 residues. As DNA, the CDR3 is TGTGCCAGCAGCTTACCCGGGACAGGGGGCTTCGGTCCGTTCTTC. This codes for CASSLPGTGGFGPFF.